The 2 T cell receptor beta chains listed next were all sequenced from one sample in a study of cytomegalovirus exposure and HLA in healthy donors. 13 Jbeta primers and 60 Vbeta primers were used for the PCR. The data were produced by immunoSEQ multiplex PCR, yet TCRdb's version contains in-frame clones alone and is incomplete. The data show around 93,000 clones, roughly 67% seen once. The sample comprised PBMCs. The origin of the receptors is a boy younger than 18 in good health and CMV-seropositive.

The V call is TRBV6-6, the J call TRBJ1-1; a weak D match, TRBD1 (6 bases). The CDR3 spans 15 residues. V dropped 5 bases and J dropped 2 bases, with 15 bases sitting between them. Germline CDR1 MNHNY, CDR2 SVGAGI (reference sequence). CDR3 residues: CASSKGGGSNTEAFF. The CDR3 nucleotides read TGTGCCAGCAGTAAAGGGGGAGGGTCCAACACTGAAGCTTTCTTT.

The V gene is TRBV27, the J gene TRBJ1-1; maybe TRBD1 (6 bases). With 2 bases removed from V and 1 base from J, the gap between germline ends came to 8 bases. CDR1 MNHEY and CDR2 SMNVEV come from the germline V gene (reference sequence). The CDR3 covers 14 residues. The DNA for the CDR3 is TGTGCCAGCAGTTTAACCAGGGGGAACACTGAAGCTTTCTTT. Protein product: CASSLTRGNTEAFF.